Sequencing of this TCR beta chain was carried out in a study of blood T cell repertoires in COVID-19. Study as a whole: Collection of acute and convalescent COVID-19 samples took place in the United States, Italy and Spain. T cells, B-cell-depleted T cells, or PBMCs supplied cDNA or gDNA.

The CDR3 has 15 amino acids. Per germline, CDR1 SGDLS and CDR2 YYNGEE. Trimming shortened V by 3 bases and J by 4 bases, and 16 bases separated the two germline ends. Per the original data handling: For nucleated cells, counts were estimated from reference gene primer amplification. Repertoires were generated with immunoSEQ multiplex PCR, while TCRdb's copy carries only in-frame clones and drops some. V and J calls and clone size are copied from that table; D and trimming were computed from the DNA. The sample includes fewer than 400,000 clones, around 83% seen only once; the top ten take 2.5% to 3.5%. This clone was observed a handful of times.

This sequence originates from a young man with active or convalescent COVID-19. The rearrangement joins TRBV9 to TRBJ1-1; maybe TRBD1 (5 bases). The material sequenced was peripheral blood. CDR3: CASSGATQGGTEAFF. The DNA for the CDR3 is TGTGCCAGCAGCGGGGCGACTCAGGGCGGCACTGAAGCTTTCTTT.